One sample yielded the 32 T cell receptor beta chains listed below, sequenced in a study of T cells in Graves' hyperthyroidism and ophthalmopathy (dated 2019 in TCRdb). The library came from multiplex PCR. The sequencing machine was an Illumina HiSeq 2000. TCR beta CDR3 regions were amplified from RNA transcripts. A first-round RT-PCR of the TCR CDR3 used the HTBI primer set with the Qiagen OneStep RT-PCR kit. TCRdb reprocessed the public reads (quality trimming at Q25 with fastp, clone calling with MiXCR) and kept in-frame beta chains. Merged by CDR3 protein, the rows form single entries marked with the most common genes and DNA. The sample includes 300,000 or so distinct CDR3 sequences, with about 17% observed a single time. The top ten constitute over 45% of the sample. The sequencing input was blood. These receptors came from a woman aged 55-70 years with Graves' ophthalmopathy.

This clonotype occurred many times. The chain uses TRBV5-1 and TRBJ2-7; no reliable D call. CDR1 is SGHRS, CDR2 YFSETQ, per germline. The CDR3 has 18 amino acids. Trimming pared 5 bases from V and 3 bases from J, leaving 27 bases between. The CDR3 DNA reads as TGCGCCAGCAGGCCCGTGGTATACGGGCAGTCCTCACTCTACGAGCAGTACTTC. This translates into CASRPVVYGQSSLYEQYF.

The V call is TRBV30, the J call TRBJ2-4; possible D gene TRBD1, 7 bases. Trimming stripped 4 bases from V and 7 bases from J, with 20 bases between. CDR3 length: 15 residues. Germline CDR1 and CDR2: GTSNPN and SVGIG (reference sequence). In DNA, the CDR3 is TGTGCCTGGAACGGAGGAGGGGGCCGAGGGAACATTCAGTACTTC. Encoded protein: CAWNGGGGRGNIQYF.

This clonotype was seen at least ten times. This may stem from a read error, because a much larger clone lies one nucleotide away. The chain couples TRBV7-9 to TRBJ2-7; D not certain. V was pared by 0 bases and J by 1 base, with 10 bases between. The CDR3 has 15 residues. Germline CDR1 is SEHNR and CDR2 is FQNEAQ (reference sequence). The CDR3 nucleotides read TGTGCCAGCAGCTTAGCAGGGATCCCGTCCTACGAGCAGTACTTC. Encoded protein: CASSLAGIPSYEQYF.

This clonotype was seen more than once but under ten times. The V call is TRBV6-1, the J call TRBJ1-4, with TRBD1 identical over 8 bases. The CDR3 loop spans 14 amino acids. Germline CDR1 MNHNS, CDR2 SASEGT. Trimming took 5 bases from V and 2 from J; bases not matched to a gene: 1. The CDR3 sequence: CASSHRGTNEKLFF. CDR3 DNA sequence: TGTGCCAGCAGTCACAGGGGGACTAATGAAAAACTGTTTTTT.

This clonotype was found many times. This CDR3 reads CASSPVPDNQETQYF. In DNA form, the CDR3 reads TGTGCCAGCAGCCCAGTCCCGGATAACCAAGAGACCCAGTACTTC. The rearrangement links TRBV7-9 to TRBJ2-5, with unresolved D. The CDR3 is 15 amino acids. V lost 5 bases to trimming and J lost 0 bases, with 13 bases between them. Looked up from germline, CDR1 is SEHNR and CDR2 is FQNEAQ (reference sequence). Based on the CDR3 plus reference TRBV7-9 and TRBJ2-5, the full variable domain is DTGVSQNPRHKITKRGQNVTFRCDPISEHNRLYWYRQTLGQGPEFLTYFQNEAQLEKSRLLSDRFSAERPKGSFSTLEIQRTEQGDSAMYLCASSPVPDNQETQYFGPGTRLLVL.

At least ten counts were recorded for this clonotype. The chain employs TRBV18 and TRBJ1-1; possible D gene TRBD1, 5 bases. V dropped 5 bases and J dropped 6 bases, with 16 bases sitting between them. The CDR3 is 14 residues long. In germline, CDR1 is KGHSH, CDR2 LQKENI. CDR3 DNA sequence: TGTGCCAGCTCAAGTGTGGGGGATCTCGCTGAAGCTTTCTTT. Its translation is CASSSVGDLAEAFF.

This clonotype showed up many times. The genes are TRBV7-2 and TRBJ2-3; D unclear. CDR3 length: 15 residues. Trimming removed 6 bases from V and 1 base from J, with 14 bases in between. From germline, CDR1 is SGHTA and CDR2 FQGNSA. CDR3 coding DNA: TGTGCCAGCAGTCCCCGTGAACGGGGCACAGATACGCAGTATTTT. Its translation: CASSPRERGTDTQYF.

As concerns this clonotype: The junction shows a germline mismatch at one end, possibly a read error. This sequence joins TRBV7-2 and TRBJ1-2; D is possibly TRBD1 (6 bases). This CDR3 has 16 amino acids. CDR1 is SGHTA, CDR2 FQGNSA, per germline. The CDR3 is CASSHPGGAVNYGYTF. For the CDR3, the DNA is TGCGCCAGCAGCCATCCTGGGGGGGCTGTAAACTATGGCTACACCTTC.

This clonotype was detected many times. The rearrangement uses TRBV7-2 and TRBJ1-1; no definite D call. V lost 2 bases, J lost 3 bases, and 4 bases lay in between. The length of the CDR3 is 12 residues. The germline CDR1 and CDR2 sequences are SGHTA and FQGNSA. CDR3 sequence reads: CASSLIHTEAFF. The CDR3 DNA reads TGTGCCAGCAGCTTAATACACACTGAAGCTTTCTTT.

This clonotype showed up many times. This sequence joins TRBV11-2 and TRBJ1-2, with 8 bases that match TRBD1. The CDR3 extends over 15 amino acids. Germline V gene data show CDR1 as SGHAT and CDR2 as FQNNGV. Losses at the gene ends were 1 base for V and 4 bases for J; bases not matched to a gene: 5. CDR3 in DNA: TGTGCCAGCAGCTTAGGACAGGGGTTTCTCTATGGCTACACCTTC. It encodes CASSLGQGFLYGYTF.

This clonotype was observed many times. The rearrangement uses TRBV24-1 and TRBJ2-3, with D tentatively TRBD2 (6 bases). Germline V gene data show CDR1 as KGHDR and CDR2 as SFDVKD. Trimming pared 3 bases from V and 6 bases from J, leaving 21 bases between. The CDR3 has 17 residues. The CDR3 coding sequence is TGTGCCACCAGTGATCCCCCTATGAGCGGAGGAGGGGATACGCAGTATTTT. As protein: CATSDPPMSGGGDTQYF.

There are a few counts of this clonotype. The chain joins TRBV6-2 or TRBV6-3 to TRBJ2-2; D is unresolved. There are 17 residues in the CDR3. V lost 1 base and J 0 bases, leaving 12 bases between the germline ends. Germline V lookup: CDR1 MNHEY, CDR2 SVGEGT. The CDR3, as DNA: TGTGCCAGCAGTTACTATTTGGGGTCACCGAACACCGGGGAGCTGTTTTTT. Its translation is CASSYYLGSPNTGELFF.

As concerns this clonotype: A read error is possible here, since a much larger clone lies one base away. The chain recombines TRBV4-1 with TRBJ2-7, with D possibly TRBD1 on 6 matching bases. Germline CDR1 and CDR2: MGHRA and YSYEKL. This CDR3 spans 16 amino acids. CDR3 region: CATSQEGRGGVSEQYF. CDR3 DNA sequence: TGCGCCACCAGCCAAGAGGGGCGAGGGGGAGTCTCCGAGCAGTACTTC.

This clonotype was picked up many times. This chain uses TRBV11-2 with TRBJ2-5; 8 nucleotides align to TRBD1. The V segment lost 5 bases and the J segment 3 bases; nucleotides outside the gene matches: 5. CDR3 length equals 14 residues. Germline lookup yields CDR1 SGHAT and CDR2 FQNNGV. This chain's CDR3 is CASSPTGAKETQYF. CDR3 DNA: TGTGCCAGCAGCCCGACAGGGGCTAAAGAGACCCAGTACTTC.

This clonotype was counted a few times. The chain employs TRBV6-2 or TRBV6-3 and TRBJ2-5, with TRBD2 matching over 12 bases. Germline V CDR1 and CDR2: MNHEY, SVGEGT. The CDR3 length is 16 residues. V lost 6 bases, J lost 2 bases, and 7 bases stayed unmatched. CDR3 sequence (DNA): TGTGCCAGCAGGCCCCAACTAGCGGGGGGACAAGAGACCCAGTACTTC. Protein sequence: CASRPQLAGGQETQYF.

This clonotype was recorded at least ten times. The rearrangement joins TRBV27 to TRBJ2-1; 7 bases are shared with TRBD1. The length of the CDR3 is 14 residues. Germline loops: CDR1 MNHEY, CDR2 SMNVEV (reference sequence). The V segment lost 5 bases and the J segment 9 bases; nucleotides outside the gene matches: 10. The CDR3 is CASSQGGPLREQFF. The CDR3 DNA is TGTGCCAGCAGTCAAGGGGGCCCACTACGTGAGCAGTTCTTC.

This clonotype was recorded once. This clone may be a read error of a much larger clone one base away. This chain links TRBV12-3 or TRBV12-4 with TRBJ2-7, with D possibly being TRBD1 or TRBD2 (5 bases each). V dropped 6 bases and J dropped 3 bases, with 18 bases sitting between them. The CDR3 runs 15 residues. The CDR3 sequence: CASRRNRDDYYEQYF. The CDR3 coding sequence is TGTGCCAGCAGACGAAACCGGGACGACTACTACGAGCAGTACTTC.

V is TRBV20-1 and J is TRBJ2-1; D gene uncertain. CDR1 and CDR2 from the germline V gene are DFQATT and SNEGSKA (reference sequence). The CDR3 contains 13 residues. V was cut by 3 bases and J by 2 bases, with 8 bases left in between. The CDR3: CSARVSPYNEQFF. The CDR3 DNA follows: TGCAGTGCTAGGGTATCGCCCTACAATGAGCAGTTCTTC.

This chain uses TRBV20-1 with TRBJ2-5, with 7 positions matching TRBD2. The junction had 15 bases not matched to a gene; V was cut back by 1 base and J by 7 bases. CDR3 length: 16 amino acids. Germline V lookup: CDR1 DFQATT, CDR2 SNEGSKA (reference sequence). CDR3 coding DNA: TGCAGTGCTAGAGGCTCTGCGGGGGTCCGCAAAGGGACCCAGTACTTC. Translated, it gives CSARGSAGVRKGTQYF.

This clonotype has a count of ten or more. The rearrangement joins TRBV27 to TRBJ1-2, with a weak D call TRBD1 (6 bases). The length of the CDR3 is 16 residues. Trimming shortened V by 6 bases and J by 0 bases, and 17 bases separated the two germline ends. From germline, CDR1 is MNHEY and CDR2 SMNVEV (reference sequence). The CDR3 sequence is CASSHRQATSNYGYTF. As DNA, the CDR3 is TGTGCCAGCAGCCACCGACAGGCTACCTCTAACTATGGCTACACCTTC.

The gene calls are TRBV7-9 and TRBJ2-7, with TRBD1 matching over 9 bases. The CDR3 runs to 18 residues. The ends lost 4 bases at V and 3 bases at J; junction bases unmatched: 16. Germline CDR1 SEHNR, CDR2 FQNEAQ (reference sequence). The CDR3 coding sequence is TGTGCCAGCAGCTCGACAATCGCCCCACAGGGGGCAGTCTACGAGCAGTACTTC. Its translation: CASSSTIAPQGAVYEQYF.

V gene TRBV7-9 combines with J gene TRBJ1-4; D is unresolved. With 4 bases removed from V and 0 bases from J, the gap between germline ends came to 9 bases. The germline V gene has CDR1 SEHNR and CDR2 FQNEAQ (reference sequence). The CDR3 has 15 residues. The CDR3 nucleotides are TGTGCCAGCAGCTCGCTAACCTCAACTAATGAAAAACTGTTTTTT. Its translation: CASSSLTSTNEKLFF.

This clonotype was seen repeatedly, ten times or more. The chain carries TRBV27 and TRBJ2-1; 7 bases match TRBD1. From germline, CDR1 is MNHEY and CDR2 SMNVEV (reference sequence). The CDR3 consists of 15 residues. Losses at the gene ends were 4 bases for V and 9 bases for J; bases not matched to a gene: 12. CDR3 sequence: CASSSLGAGGREQFF. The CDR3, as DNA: TGTGCCAGCAGTTCCCTTGGGGCAGGGGGTCGTGAGCAGTTCTTC.

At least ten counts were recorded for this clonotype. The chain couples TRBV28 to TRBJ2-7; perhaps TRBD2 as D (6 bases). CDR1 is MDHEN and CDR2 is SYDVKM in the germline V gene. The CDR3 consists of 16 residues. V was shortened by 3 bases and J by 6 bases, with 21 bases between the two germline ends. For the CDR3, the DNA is TGTGCCAGCAGTTTCTTCTCTATCGGGTTGCGGGGCGAGCAGTACTTC. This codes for CASSFFSIGLRGEQYF.

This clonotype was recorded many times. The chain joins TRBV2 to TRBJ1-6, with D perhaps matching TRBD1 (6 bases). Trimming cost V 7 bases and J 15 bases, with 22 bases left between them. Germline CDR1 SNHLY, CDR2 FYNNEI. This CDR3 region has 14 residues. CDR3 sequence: CASILEAGVYGLHF. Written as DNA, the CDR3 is TGTGCCAGCATTTTAGAAGCAGGGGTCTATGGCCTCCACTTT.

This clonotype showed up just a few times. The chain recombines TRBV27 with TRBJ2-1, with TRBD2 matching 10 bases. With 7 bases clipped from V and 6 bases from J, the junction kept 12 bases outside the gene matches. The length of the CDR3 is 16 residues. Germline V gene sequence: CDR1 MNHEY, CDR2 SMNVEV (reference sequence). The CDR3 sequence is CASTLGASGSFNEQFF. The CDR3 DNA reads TGTGCCAGCACGTTAGGTGCTAGCGGGAGTTTCAATGAGCAGTTCTTC.

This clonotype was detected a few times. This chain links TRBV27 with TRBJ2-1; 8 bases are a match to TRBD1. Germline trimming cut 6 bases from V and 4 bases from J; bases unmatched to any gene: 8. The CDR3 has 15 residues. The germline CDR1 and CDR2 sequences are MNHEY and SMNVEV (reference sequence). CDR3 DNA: TGTGCCAGCAGGCCGGCAGGACAGGGTTACAATGAGCAGTTCTTC. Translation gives CASRPAGQGYNEQFF.

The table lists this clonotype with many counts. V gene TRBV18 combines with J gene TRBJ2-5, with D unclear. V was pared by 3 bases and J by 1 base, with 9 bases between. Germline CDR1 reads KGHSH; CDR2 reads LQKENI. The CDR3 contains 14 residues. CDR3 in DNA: TGTGCCAGCTCACCCAACTGGAGCCAAGAGACCCAGTACTTC. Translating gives CASSPNWSQETQYF.

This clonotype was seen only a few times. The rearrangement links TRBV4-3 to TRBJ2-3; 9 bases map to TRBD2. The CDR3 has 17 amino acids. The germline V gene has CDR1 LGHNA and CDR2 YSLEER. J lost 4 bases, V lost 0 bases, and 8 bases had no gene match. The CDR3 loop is CASSQDPPLAGSDTQYF. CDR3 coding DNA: TGCGCCAGCAGCCAAGATCCCCCACTAGCGGGTTCAGATACGCAGTATTTT.

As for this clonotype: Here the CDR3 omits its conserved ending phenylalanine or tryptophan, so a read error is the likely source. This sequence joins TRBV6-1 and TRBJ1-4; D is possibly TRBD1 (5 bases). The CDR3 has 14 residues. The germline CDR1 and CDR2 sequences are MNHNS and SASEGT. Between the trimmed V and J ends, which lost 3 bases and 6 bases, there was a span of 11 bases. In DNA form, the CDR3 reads TGTGCCAGCAGTGAGTTGGGGACCGATGAAAAACTGTTTTCT. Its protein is CASSELGTDEKLFS.

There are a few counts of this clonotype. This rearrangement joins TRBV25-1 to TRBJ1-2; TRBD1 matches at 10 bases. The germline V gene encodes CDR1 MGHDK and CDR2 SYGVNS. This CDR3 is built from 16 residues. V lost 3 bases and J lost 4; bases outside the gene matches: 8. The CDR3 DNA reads TGTGCCAGCAGTGATACCGGGACAGGGGATGGCTATGGCTACACCTTC. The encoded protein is CASSDTGTGDGYGYTF.

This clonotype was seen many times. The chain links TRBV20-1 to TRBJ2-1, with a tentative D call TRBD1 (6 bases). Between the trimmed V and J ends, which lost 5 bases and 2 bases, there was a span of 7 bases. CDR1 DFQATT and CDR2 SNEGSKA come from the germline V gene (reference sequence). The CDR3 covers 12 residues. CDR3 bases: TGCAGTGCTGGACAGACCTACAATGAGCAGTTCTTC. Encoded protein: CSAGQTYNEQFF.